Shown below are 5 T cell receptor beta chains from a single sample sequenced in a study of blood T cell repertoires in COVID-19. Sequenced by immunoSEQ multiplex PCR; TCRdb stores in-frame clones only, minus some. Found here are some 250,000 clones, 91% of them singletons; the top ten hold more than 1%. Input material: PBMCs or T cells enriched from blood (not recorded which). The origin of the receptors is a human donor in a cohort exposed to, infected with or recovered from COVID-19 (not recorded which). The donor label of this sample is uncertain.

The rearrangement uses TRBV11-3 and TRBJ2-3; D unresolved. The CDR3 totals 15 residues. The V end was cut by 6 bases, the J end by 0 bases, with 13 bases between. CDR1 is SGHNT, CDR2 YENEEA, per germline. CDR3 in DNA: TGTGCCAGCAGTCGTCGAGGTTCTAGCACAGATACGCAGTATTTT. This gives the protein CASSRRGSSTDTQYF. Combining the CDR3 with reference TRBV11-3 and TRBJ2-3 gives the whole variable domain EAGVVQSPRYKIIEKKQPVAFWCNPISGHNTLYWYLQNLGQGPELLIRYENEEAVDDSQLPKDRFSAERLKGVDSTLKIQPAELGDSAVYLCASSRRGSSTDTQYFGPGTRLTVL.

This clone showed up just once. The chain employs TRBV7-2 and TRBJ1-3; the D gene is possibly TRBD1 (5 bases). Germline values: CDR1 SGHTA, CDR2 FQGNSA. V was shortened by 5 bases and J by 1 base, with 12 bases between the two germline ends. The CDR3 consists of 15 residues. The CDR3 DNA follows: TGTGCCAGCAGCCCCTGGACACCTTCTGGAAACACCATATATTTT. Protein: CASSPWTPSGNTIYF.

The chain combines TRBV7-9 with TRBJ1-1, with TRBD1 as a possible D gene (6 bases). The length of the CDR3 is 16 residues. CDR1 SEHNR and CDR2 FQNEAQ come from the germline V gene (reference sequence). V lost 5 bases, J lost 3 bases, and 19 bases lay in between. CDR3 in amino acids: CASSSTGSSRYTEAFF. DNA for the CDR3: TGTGCCAGCAGCAGCACAGGGTCCTCGAGGTACACTGAAGCTTTCTTT.

CDR3 DNA sequence: TGTGCCAGCAGTTACACCCTCGGACAGGGGGTGGATGGCTACACCTTC. Translating it yields CASSYTLGQGVDGYTF. This chain joins TRBV6-5 and TRBJ1-2; 10 positions match TRBD1. The CDR3 runs 16 residues. Germline CDR1 reads MNHEY; CDR2 reads SVGAGI. Trimming at V came to 2 bases and at J to 6 bases, leaving 9 bases not matched to a gene.

CDR3 sequence: CASSRGGSNTEAFF. The CDR3 region has the DNA TGTGCCAGCAGCCGCGGGGGGTCGAACACTGAAGCTTTCTTT. The genes are TRBV3-1 (or the pseudogene TRBV3-2) and TRBJ1-1; maybe TRBD1 (5 bases). CDR3 length: 14 amino acids. The V end was cut by 4 bases, the J end by 1 base, with 10 bases between. Germline values: CDR1 LGHDT, CDR2 YNNKEL (reference sequence).